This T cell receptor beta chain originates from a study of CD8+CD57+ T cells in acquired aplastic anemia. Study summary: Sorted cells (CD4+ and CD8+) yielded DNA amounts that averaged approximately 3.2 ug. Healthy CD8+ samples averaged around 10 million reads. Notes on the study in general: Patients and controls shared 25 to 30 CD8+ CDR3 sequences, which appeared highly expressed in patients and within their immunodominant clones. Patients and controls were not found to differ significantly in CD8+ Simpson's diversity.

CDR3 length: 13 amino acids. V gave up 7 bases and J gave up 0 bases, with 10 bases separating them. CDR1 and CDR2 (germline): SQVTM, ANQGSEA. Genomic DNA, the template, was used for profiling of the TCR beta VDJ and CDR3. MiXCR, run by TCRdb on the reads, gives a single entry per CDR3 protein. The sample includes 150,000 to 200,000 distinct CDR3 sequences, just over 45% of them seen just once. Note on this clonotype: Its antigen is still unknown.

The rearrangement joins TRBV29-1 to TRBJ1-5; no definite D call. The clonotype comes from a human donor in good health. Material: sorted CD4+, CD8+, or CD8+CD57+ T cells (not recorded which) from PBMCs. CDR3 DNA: TGCAGCGCCGGGGAAAATAGCAATCAGCCCCAGCATTTT. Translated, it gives CSAGENSNQPQHF.